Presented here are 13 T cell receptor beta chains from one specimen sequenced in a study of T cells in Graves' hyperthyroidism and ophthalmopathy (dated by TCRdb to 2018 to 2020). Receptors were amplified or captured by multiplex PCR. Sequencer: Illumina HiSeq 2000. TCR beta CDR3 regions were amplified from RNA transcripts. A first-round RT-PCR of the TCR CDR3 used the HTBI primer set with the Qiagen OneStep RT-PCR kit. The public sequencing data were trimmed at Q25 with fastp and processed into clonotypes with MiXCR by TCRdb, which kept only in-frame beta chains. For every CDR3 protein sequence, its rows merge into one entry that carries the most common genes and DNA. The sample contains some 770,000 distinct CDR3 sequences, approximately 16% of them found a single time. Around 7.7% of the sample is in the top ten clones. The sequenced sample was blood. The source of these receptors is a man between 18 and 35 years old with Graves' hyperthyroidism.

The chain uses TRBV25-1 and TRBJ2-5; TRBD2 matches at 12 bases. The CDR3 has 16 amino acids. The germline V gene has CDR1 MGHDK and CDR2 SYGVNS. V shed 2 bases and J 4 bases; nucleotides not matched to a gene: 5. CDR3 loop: CASSERSSGRAETQYF. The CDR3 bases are TGTGCCAGCAGTGAAAGGTCTAGCGGGAGGGCAGAGACCCAGTACTTC.

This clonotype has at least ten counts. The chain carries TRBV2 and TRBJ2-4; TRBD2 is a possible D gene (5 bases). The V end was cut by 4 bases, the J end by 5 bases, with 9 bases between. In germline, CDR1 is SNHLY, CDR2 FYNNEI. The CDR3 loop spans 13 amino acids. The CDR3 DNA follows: TGTGCCAGCAGTGCGGAGGTTCAAAACATTCAGTACTTC. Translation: CASSAEVQNIQYF.

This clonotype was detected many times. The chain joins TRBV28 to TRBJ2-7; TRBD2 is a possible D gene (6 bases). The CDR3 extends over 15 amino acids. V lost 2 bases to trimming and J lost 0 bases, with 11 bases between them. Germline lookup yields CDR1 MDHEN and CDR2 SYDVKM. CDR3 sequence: CASSLVRDDSYEQYF. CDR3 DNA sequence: TGTGCCAGCAGTTTAGTGCGGGATGACTCCTACGAGCAGTACTTC. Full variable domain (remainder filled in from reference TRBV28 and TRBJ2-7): DVKVTQSSRYLVKRTGEKVFLECVQDMDHENMFWYRQDPGLGLRLIYFSYDVKMKEKGDIPEGYSVSREKKERFSLILESASTNQTSMYLCASSLVRDDSYEQYFGPGTRLTVT.

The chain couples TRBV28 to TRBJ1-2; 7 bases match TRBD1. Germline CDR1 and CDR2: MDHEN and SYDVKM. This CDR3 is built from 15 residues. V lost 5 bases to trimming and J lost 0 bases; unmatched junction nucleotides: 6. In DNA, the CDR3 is TGTGCCAGCAGTGCTCCGGGACAGTCTAACTATGGCTACACCTTC. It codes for CASSAPGQSNYGYTF.

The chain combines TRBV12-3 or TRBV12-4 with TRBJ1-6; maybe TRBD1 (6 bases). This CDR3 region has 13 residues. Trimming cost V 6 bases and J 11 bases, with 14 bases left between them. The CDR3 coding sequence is TGTGCCAGCAGATGGACAGCAGATACACCCCTCCACTTT. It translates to CASRWTADTPLHF.

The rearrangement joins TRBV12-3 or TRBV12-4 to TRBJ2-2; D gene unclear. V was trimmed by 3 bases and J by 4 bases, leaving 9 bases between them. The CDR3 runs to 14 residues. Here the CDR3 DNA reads TGTGCCAGCAGTTTCTGGGGAAGCACCGGGGAGCTGTTTTTT. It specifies CASSFWGSTGELFF.

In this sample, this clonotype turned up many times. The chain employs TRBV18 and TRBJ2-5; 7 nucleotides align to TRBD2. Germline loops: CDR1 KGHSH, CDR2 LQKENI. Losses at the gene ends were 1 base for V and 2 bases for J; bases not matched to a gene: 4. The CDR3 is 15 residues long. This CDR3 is CASSPQAGVQETQYF. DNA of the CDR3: TGTGCCAGCTCACCACAGGCGGGAGTACAAGAGACCCAGTACTTC.

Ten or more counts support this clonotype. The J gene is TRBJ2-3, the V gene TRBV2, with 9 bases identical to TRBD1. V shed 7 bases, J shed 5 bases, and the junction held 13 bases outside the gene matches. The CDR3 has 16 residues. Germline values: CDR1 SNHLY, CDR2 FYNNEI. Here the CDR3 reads CASTPGRGQGGDTQYF. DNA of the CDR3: TGTGCCAGCACCCCCGGGCGGGGACAGGGAGGAGATACGCAGTATTTT.

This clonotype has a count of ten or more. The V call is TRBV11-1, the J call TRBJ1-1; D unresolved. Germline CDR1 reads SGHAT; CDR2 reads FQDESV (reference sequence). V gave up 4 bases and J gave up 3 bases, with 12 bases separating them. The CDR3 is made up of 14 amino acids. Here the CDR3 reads CASSWAGSDTEAFF. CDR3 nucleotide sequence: TGTGCCAGCAGCTGGGCGGGGAGTGACACTGAAGCTTTCTTT. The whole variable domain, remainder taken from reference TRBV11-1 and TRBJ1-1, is EAEVAQSPRYKITEKSQAVAFWCDPISGHATLYWYRQILGQGPELLVQFQDESVVDDSQLPKDRFSAERLKGVDSTLKIQPAELGDSAMYLCASSWAGSDTEAFFGQGTRLTVV.

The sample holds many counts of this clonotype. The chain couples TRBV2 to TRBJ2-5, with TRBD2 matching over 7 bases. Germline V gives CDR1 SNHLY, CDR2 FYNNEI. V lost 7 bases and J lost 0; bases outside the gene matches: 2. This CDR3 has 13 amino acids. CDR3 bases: TGTGCCAGCACGCGGGAGTACCAAGAGACCCAGTACTTC. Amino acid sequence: CASTREYQETQYF.

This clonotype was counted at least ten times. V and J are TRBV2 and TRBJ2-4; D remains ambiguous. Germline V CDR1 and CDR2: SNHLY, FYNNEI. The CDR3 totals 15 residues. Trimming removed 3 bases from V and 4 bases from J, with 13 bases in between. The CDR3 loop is CASSEGRSHKNIQYF. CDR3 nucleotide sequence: TGTGCCAGCAGTGAGGGCAGGAGCCATAAAAACATTCAGTACTTC.

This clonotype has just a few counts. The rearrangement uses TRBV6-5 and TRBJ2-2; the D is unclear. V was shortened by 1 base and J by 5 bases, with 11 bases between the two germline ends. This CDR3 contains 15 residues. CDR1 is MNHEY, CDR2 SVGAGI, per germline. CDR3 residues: CASSYWGTSTGELFF. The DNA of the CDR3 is TGTGCCAGCAGTTACTGGGGAACCTCGACCGGGGAGCTGTTTTTT.

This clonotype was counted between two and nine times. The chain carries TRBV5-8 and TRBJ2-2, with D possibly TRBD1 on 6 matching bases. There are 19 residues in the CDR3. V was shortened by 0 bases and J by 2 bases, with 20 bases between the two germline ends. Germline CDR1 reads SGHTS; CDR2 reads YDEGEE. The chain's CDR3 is CASSLGIRGHPLNTGELFF. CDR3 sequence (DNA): TGTGCCAGCAGCTTGGGCATCAGGGGCCATCCCCTTAACACCGGGGAGCTGTTTTTT.